The clone carrying this T cell receptor beta chain was recorded only once. Its cognate antigen is unknown. It was with 60 Vbeta and 13 Jbeta primers that the PCR ran. Sequencing was performed with immunoSEQ multiplex PCR; in TCRdb, only in-frame clones are kept and a portion is missing. The profile shows fewer than 200,000 clones, roughly 70% of them singletons. The data are from a study of cytomegalovirus exposure and HLA in healthy donors. Donors in the study were healthy people who gave bone marrow. General observations from the study: Some public TCRs appeared in many individuals, while most sequences were rare.

Trimming removed 8 bases from V and 3 bases from J, with 16 bases in between. The CDR3 totals 14 residues. Germline-derived CDR1 and CDR2 are MNHEY and SMNVEV (reference sequence). This sequence was found in a man aged 35-49 years in good health and CMV-seropositive. The source material was PBMCs. The chain has TRBV27 and TRBJ1-1; a possible D gene is TRBD1 (5 bases). This CDR3 reads CASQPKVGHTEAFF. The CDR3 nucleotides read TGTGCCAGCCAGCCTAAGGTGGGGCACACTGAAGCTTTCTTT.